This paragraph covers one T cell receptor (beta chain) sequence. Sequencing templates came from extracted RNA that was reverse transcribed into cDNA. Using immunoSEQ multiplex PCR, the repertoire was profiled, and TCRdb retains in-frame clones only, with some absent. The profile covers about 210,000 clones, with more than 60% appearing a single time and roughly 1.2% taken by the ten largest. Treatment meaning: oral pan-JAK inhibitor, 5-10 mg twice daily. The CDR3 has 14 residues. V was cut by 1 base and J by 2 bases, with 8 bases left in between. Germline CDR1 and CDR2: SGHNT and YENEEA. This entry belongs to a study of CD8+ T cells in alopecia areata.

The TCR was taken from a human donor with alopecia areata. The chain couples TRBV11-3 to TRBJ1-1, with no clear D. This material consisted of CD4+ T cells sorted from blood, taken around week 42, from a patient treated with tofacitinib. The CDR3 is CASSLVTRNTEAFF. The CDR3 DNA reads TGTGCCAGCAGCTTAGTCACTCGAAACACTGAAGCTTTCTTT.